Reported below is one T cell receptor (beta chain). Its specificity is not known. The CDR3 length is 14 residues. The germline V gene encodes CDR1 KGHSH and CDR2 LQKENI. With 7 bases removed from V and 11 bases from J, the gap between germline ends came to 23 bases. Clones were read by immunoSEQ multiplex PCR, and TCRdb kept only the in-frame ones, dropping some. The sample holds roughly 30,000 clones, around nine tenths seen once. This sample was taken from a study of OX40 agonist ivuxolimab in advanced cancers. General study points: Both CD4+ and CD8+ T cell populations in blood had undergone clonal expansion by week 6 at 0.1 to 3.0 mg/kg. Normalized T-cell clonal expansion was also low in some nonresponders.

The chain carries TRBV18 and TRBJ1-2, with D perhaps matching TRBD1 (6 bases). The specimen was CD4+ or CD8+ T cells sorted from blood, collected in a trial of the OX40 agonist ivuxolimab. The sequence derives from an adult with an advanced solid tumor such as melanoma, head and neck, liver or kidney cancer. The CDR3 sequence: CASFQGGANFGYTF. The DNA for the CDR3 is TGTGCCAGCTTTCAAGGGGGTGCCAACTTCGGGTACACCTTC.